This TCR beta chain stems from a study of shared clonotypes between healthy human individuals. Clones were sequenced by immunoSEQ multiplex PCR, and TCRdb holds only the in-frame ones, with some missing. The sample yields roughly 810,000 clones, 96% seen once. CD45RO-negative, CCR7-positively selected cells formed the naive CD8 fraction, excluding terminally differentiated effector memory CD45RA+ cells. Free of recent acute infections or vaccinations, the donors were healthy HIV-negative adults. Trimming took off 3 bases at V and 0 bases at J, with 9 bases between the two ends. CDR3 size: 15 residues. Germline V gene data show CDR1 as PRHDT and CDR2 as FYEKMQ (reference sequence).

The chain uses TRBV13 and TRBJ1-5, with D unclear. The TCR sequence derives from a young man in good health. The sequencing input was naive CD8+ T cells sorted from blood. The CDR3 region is CASSFGADSNQPQHF. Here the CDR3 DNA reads TGTGCCAGCAGCTTCGGAGCGGATAGCAATCAGCCCCAGCATTTT. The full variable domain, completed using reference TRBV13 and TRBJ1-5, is AAGVIQSPRHLIKEKRETATLKCYPIPRHDTVYWYQQGPGQDPQFLISFYEKMQSDKGSIPDRFSAQQFSDYHSELNMSSLELGDSALYFCASSFGADSNQPQHFGDGTRLSIL.